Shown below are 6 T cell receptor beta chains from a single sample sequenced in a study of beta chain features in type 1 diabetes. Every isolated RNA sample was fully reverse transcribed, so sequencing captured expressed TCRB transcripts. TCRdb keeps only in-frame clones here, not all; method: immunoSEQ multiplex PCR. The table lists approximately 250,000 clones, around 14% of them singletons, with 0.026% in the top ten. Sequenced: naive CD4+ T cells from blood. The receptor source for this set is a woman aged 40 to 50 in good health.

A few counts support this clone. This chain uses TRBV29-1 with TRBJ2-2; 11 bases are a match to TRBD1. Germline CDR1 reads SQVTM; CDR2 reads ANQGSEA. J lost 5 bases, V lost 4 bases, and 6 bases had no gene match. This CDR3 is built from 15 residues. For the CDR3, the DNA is TGCAGCGTTGTCCGGACAGGGGGCGGTACCGGGGAGCTGTTTTTT. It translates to CSVVRTGGGTGELFF.

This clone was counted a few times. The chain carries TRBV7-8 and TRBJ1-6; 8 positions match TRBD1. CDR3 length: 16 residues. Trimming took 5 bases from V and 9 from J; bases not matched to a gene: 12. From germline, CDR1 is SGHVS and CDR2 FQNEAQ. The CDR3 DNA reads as TGTGCCAGCAGCCCACGGGCCGGGACAGGAGTTTCACCCCTCCACTTT. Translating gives CASSPRAGTGVSPLHF.

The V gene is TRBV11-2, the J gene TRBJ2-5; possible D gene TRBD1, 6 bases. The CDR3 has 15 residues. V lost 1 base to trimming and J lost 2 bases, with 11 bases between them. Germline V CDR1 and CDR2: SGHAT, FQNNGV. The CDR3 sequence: CASSLVGTSQETQYF. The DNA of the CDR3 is TGTGCCAGCAGCTTAGTAGGGACATCACAAGAGACCCAGTACTTC. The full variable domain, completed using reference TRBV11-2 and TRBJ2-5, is EAGVAQSPRYKIIEKRQSVAFWCNPISGHATLYWYQQILGQGPKLLIQFQNNGVVDDSQLPKDRFSAERLKGVDSTLKIQPAKLEDSAVYLCASSLVGTSQETQYFGPGTRLLVL.

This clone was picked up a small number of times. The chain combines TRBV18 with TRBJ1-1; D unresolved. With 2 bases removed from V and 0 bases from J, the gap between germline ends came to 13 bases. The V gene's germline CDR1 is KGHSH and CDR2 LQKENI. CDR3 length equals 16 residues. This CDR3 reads CASSPAVTRLNTEAFF. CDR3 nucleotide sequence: TGTGCCAGCTCACCAGCGGTGACGCGACTGAACACTGAAGCTTTCTTT.

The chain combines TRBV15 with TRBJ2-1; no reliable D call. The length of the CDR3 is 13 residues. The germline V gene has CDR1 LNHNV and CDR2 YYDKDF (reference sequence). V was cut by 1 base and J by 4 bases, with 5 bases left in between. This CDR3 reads CATSRAEYNEQFF. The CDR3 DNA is TGTGCCACCAGCAGAGCTGAGTACAATGAGCAGTTCTTC.

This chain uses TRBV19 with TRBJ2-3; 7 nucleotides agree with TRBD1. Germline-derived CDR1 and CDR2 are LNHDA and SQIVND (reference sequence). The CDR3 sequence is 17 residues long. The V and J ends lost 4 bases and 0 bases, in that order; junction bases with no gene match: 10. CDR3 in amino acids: CASSTHRGDPSTDTQYF. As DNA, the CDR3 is TGTGCCAGTAGTACGCACAGGGGTGACCCTAGCACAGATACGCAGTATTTT. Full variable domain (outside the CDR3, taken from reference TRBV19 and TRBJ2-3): DGGITQSPKYLFRKEGQNVTLSCEQNLNHDAMYWYRQDPGQGLRLIYYSQIVNDFQKGDIAEGYSVSREKKESFPLTVTSAQKNPTAFYLCASSTHRGDPSTDTQYFGPGTRLTVL.